The present entry profiles one TCR beta chain with its context. The sample belongs to a study of technical replicates of blood from a few donors. V lost 1 base, J lost 3 bases, and 12 bases lay in between. The CDR3 is 15 residues long. CDR1 is KGHSH, CDR2 LQKENI, per germline. Measured with immunoSEQ multiplex PCR; TCRdb has only the in-frame clones, and not every one. The sample lists tens of thousands of clones, roughly 98% occurring once. J is TRBJ1-2 and V is TRBV18; no clear D gene. The sample taken for sequencing was T cells isolated from PBMCs. The receptor was derived from a human donor in good health. The CDR3 sequence: CASSPLSEADYGYTF. The DNA of the CDR3 is TGTGCCAGCTCACCACTTTCAGAGGCAGACTATGGCTACACCTTC.